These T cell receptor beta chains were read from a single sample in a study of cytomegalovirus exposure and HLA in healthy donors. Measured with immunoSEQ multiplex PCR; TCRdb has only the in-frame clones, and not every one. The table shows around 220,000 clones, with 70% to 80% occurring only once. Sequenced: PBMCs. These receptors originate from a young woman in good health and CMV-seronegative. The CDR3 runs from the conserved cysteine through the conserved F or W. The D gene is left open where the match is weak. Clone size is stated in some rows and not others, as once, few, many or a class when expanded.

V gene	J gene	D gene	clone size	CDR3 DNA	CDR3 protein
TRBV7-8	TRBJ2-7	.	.	TGTGCCAGCAGCTTATCCAGGGACTACGAGCAGTACTTC	CASSLSRDYEQYF
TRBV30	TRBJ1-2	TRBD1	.	TGTGCCTGGCGCCAAGGACAGGGTTCCGGTGGCTACACCTTC	CAWRQGQGSGGYTF
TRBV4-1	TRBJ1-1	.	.	TGCGCCAGCAGCCAGAAGCCGAACACTGAAGCTTTCTTT	CASSQKPNTEAFF
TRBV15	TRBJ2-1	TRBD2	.	TGTGCCACCAGCAGAGTACTAGCGGGGGGAGATGAGCAGTTCTTC	CATSRVLAGGDEQFF
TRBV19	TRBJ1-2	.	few	TGTGCCAGTAGTTCCCTCGGGGGGGTCCCTGGTGGCGGCTACACCTTC	CASSSLGGVPGGGYTF
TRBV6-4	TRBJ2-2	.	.	TGTGACAGCAGTGAATCTAGCACCGGGGAGCTGTTTTTT	CDSSESSTGELFF
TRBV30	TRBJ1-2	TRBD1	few	TGTGCCAGGACTGGACAGGGGAACTATGGCTACACCTTC	CARTGQGNYGYTF
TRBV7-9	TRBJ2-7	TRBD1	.	TGTGCCAGCTCGGGACAGGGTCCCTACGAGCAGTACTTC	CASSGQGPYEQYF
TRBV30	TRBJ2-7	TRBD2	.	TGTGCCTGGAGTAAAGGGGGACTAGCGGGAGCCTACGAGCAGTACTTC	CAWSKGGLAGAYEQYF
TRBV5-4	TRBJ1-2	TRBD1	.	TGTGCCAGCAGCAGACCGGGACAGAGATTCGGCTACACCTTC	CASSRPGQRFGYTF
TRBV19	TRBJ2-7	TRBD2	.	TGTGCCAGTAGTATCCTCCCCGGACTAGCGGGAGCGGAGATGTACGAGCAGTACTTC	CASSILPGLAGAEMYEQYF
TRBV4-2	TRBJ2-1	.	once	TGTGCCAGCAGCTTGATCCGGGAATACTACAATGAGCAGTTCTTC	CASSLIREYYNEQFF
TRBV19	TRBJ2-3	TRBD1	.	TGTGCCAGTAGTATTCGGGGTACTTGGACAGGGGTTACAGATACGCAGTATTTT	CASSIRGTWTGVTDTQYF
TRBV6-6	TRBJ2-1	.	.	TGTGCCAGCAAGGAGGAAGCCTACAATGAGCAGTTCTTC	CASKEEAYNEQFF
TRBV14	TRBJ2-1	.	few	TGTGCCAGCAGCCCGCACCCTCCTACTAGATCGGGTGAGCAGTTCTTC	CASSPHPPTRSGEQFF
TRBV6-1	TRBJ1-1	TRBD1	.	TGTGCCAGCAGACAGGGGGAGACCACTGAAGCTTTCTTT	CASRQGETTEAFF
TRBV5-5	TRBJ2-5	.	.	TGTGCCAGCAGCACGACAGAGGAGACCCAGTACTTC	CASSTTEETQYF
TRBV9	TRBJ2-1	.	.	TGTGCCAGCAGCGTAGGACTACATGGTGAGCAGTTCTTC	CASSVGLHGEQFF
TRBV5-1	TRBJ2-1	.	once	TGCGCCAGCAGCCTGGACCCGGGGAATGAGCAGTTCTTC	CASSLDPGNEQFF
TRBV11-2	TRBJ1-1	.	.	TGTGCCAGCAGCCGGGACATGGTGAACACTGAAGCTTTCTTT	CASSRDMVNTEAFF
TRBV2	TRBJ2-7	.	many	TGTGCCAGCAAGGCGGGACCCTCCTACGAGCAGTACTTC	CASKAGPSYEQYF
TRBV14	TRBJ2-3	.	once	TGTGCCAGCAGCCCCCGGACTGAAACCACAGATACGCAGTATTTT	CASSPRTETTDTQYF
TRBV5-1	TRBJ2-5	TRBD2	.	TGCGCCAGCAGCTGGGGGAGGGGCCAAGAGACCCAGTACTTC	CASSWGRGQETQYF
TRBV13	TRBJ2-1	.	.	TGTGCCAGCAGCTTAGGGAGTGCCGCGTCCAATGAGCAGTTCTTC	CASSLGSAASNEQFF
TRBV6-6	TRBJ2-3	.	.	TGTGCCAGCAGTTACTCTAGAGAGGCAGATACGCAGTATTTT	CASSYSREADTQYF
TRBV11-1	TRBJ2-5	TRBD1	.	TGTGCCAGCAGCAGACTCACAGGGGTCAGGGAGACCCAGTACTTC	CASSRLTGVRETQYF
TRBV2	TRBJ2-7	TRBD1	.	TGTGCCAGCAGTGAGGGACTACAGGGGGCGAATTACGAGCAGTACTTC	CASSEGLQGANYEQYF
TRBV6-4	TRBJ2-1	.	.	TGTGCCAGCAGTAAGGAGGGCCGGGGTGAGCAGTTCTTC	CASSKEGRGEQFF
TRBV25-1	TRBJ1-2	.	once	TGTGCCAGCAGCAGCCTCGAGGGCTATGGCTACACCTTC	CASSSLEGYGYTF
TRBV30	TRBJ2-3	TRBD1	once	TGTGCCTGGAGTGCCTGGACAGGGGATTTCACTAGCACAGATACGCAGTATTTT	CAWSAWTGDFTSTDTQYF
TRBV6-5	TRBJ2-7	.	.	TGTGCCAGCAGTGGGCAGGGATCGTCCTACGAGCAGTACTTC	CASSGQGSSYEQYF
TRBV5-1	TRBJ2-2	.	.	TGCGCCAGCAGCCTGCGAACAGGGAACACCGGGGAGCTGTTTTTT	CASSLRTGNTGELFF
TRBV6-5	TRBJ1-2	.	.	TGTGCCAGCAGTTACTCAGGAGGGGGCTACACCTTC	CASSYSGGGYTF
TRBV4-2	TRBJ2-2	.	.	TGTGCCAGCAGCCAAGAATTCCGCCTATACACCGGGGAGCTGTTTTTT	CASSQEFRLYTGELFF
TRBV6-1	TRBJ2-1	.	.	TGTGCCAGCAGTGAAGCAGCAGGGGACCCCTCATACAATGAGCAGTTCTTC	CASSEAAGDPSYNEQFF
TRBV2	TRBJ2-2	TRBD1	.	TGTGCCAGCAGAGAGGACAGGGGGGGGACCGGGGAGCTGTTTTTT	CASREDRGGTGELFF
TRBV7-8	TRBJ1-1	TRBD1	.	TGTGCCAGCAGCCCTGGGACAGGGGGAGGTGAAGCTTTCTTT	CASSPGTGGGEAFF
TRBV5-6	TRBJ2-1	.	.	TGTGCCAGCAGCTTGAGGGGGACTGAGCAGTTCTTC	CASSLRGTEQFF
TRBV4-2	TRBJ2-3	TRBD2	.	TGTGCCAGCAGCCAAGGGGTTGCGGGGGGGCGAGCAGATACGCAGTATTTT	CASSQGVAGGRADTQYF
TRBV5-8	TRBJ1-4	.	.	TGTGCCAGCAGCTTGAACAGGGTCGGGAATGAAAAACTGTTTTTT	CASSLNRVGNEKLFF
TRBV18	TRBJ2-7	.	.	TGTGCCAGCTCACCGGGGAGGTCCTACGAGCAGTACTTC	CASSPGRSYEQYF
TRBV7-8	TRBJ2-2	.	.	TGTGCCAGCAGCTTAGGACGTCAGGGAAGGAGCACCGGGGAGCTGTTTTTT	CASSLGRQGRSTGELFF
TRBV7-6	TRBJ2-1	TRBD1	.	TGTGCCAGCAGCCCGGACAGGGTTAGCAATGAGCAGTTCTTC	CASSPDRVSNEQFF
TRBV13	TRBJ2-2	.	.	TGTGCCAGCAGCTTAATGGACAGAACGAACACCGGGGAGCTGTTTTTT	CASSLMDRTNTGELFF
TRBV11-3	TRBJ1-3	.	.	TGTGCCAGCACCCCTGCGGCCCTCTCTGGAAACACCATATATTTT	CASTPAALSGNTIYF
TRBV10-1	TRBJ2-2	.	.	TGCGCCAGCAGTGGTAGCAATCCGAGCACCGGGGAGCTGTTTTTT	CASSGSNPSTGELFF
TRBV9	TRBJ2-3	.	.	TGTGCCAGCAGCGTAGTAGGGTGGGAGGATACGCAGTATTTT	CASSVVGWEDTQYF
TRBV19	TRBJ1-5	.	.	TGTGCCAGTAGTATAAGGAGAGCAGGGAATCAGCCCCAGCATTTT	CASSIRRAGNQPQHF
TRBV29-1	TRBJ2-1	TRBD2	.	TGCAGCGTTGGGGGCGGCAGCCTTAGCGGGAAAAGCTCCTACAATGAGCAGTTCTTC	CSVGGGSLSGKSSYNEQFF
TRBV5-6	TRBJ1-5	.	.	TGTGCCAGCAGCCCCTTCGACAGTCCATATCAGCCCCAGCATTTT	CASSPFDSPYQPQHF
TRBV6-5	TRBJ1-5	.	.	TGTGCCAGCAGTCCCCGGACACTTAGCAATCAGCCCCAGCATTTT	CASSPRTLSNQPQHF
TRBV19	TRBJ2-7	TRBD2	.	TGTGCCAGTAGTTCTCCGGGACTAGCGGGTAGCTCCTACGAGCAGTACTTC	CASSSPGLAGSSYEQYF
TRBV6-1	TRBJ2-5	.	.	TGTGCTAGCAGTGGACTGCTCCAAGAGACCCGGTACTTC	CASSGLLQETRYF
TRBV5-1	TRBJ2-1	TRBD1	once	TGCGCCAGCAGTACCGGGACAGGGTATGGGGATGAGCAGTTCTTC	CASSTGTGYGDEQFF
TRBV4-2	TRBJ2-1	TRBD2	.	TGTGCCAGCAGCCAAGACCTTACTAGCGGGGGGGCCTCTGGTAATGAGCAGTTCTTC	CASSQDLTSGGASGNEQFF